This T cell receptor beta chain is drawn from a study of cytomegalovirus exposure and HLA in healthy donors. CDR3 length: 14 amino acids. CDR1 and CDR2 from the germline V gene are LNHDA and SQIVND (reference sequence). V was shortened by 7 bases and J by 3 bases, with 14 bases between the two germline ends. PCR was performed using 60 Vbeta and 13 Jbeta primers. Profiled with immunoSEQ multiplex PCR; TCRdb holds only in-frame clones, not every one. In all, the sample yields roughly 120,000 clones. The sample taken for sequencing was PBMCs. The TCR was taken from a man aged 18 to 29 in good health and CMV-seronegative. This rearrangement joins TRBV19 to TRBJ2-3, with a weak D call TRBD1 (7 bases). The CDR3 DNA sequence: TGTGCCAGTACGTTGGCAGGGGGGACAGATACGCAGTATTTT. The encoded protein is CASTLAGGTDTQYF.